The next 16 T cell receptor beta chains were all read from a single sample in a study of blood T cells in healthy people across ages. Using a J-beta primer mix together with a sample-barcoded 5' primer, a second PCR was run for roughly 7 to 12 cycles. TCRdb recomputed calls from the 5' RACE reads with MiXCR, one row per CDR3 protein. The sample includes around 900,000 distinct CDR3 sequences, about 30% seen only once; the top ten take roughly 17%. Sequencing was performed on blood. Receptors originate from a woman of 80 years or more in good health.

This chain uses TRBV27 with TRBJ2-1; 13 bases align to TRBD2. V shed 5 bases, J shed 12 bases, and the junction held 10 bases outside the gene matches. This CDR3 region has 15 residues. CDR1 is MNHEY and CDR2 is SMNVEV in the germline V gene (reference sequence). DNA for the CDR3: TGTGCCAGCAGTAGGGGACTAGCGGGACCCCTTGGGCAGTTCTTC. Translating it yields CASSRGLAGPLGQFF.

This clonotype was counted at least ten times. The chain couples TRBV9 to TRBJ2-7, with D possibly matching TRBD1 (5 bases). The CDR3 is 13 residues long. The V gene's germline CDR1 is SGDLS and CDR2 YYNGEE. The V and J ends lost 1 base and 1 base respectively, with 6 bases between them. The CDR3 DNA reads as TGTGCCAGCAGCGTACAGGGTTCCTACGAGCAGTACTTC. Translated: CASSVQGSYEQYF.

The chain carries TRBV3-1 and TRBJ1-2, with D perhaps matching TRBD1 (5 bases). Between the trimmed V and J ends, which lost 5 bases and 2 bases, there was a span of 18 bases. The germline gives CDR1 LGHDT, CDR2 YNNKEL (reference sequence). This CDR3 has 16 amino acids. Here the CDR3 DNA reads TGTGCCAGCAGCGCCCGCGGGGCAGGGTTGAACTATGGCTACACCTTC. Translated, it gives CASSARGAGLNYGYTF.

This clonotype showed up many times. The CDR3, as DNA: TGTGCCAGCAGCTTAGGGGGCTGGGATTCACCCCTCCACTTT. This sequence encodes CASSLGGWDSPLHF. The chain carries TRBV7-2 and TRBJ1-6; tentatively, D is TRBD1 (5 bases). Trimming pared 1 base from V and 8 bases from J, leaving 9 bases between. CDR3 length: 14 residues. Germline CDR1 reads SGHTA; CDR2 reads FQGNSA.

V is TRBV11-2 and J is TRBJ1-1; D gene uncertain. The CDR3 runs to 13 residues. Germline lookup yields CDR1 SGHAT and CDR2 FQNNGV. With 7 bases removed from V and 0 bases from J, the gap between germline ends came to 9 bases. DNA for the CDR3: TGTGCCAGCAACAGAAACCTGAACACTGAAGCTTTCTTT. Protein: CASNRNLNTEAFF. Complete variable domain (other parts from reference TRBV11-2 and TRBJ1-1): EAGVAQSPRYKIIEKRQSVAFWCNPISGHATLYWYQQILGQGPKLLIQFQNNGVVDDSQLPKDRFSAERLKGVDSTLKIQPAKLEDSAVYLCASNRNLNTEAFFGQGTRLTVV.

V and J are TRBV3-1 and TRBJ2-1; 11 nucleotides match TRBD2. Germline V gene sequence: CDR1 LGHDT, CDR2 YNNKEL (reference sequence). The V and J ends lost 0 bases and 10 bases, in that order; junction bases with no gene match: 8. The CDR3 contains 16 residues. The CDR3: CASSQERLAGGQEQFF. The CDR3 DNA is TGTGCCAGCAGCCAAGAAAGGCTAGCGGGGGGTCAGGAGCAGTTCTTC.

This clonotype was detected many times. The V gene is TRBV18, the J gene TRBJ2-1; TRBD2 matches at 14 bases. Germline V gene data show CDR1 as KGHSH and CDR2 as LQKENI. Trimming cost V 6 bases and J 6 bases; bases outside gene matches: 4. This CDR3 comprises 15 residues. Here the CDR3 DNA reads TGTGCCAGCTCGCGGACTAGCGGGGGGTTCAATGAGCAGTTCTTC. This codes for CASSRTSGGFNEQFF.

This clonotype was found many times. The rearrangement uses TRBV5-1 and TRBJ2-5; 12 positions agree with TRBD1. V was pared by 4 bases and J by 4 bases, with 5 bases of the junction left unmatched. CDR3 size: 15 residues. Germline CDR1 SGHRS, CDR2 YFSETQ. This CDR3 is CASSRGQGALETQYF. In DNA form, the CDR3 reads TGCGCCAGCAGCCGGGGACAGGGGGCCCTAGAGACCCAGTACTTC. The full variable domain, completed using reference TRBV5-1 and TRBJ2-5, is KAGVTQTPRYLIKTRGQQVTLSCSPISGHRSVSWYQQTPGQGLQFLFEYFSETQRNKGNFPGRFSGRQFSNSRSEMNVSTLELGDSALYLCASSRGQGALETQYFGPGTRLLVL.

The chain combines TRBV24-1 with TRBJ2-6; TRBD1 aligns across 8 bases. V dropped 1 base and J dropped 0; count of bases not matched to a gene: 7. CDR1 is KGHDR and CDR2 is SFDVKD in the germline V gene. The CDR3 sequence is 19 residues long. The CDR3 sequence: CATSDFYQGAPSGANVLTF. The CDR3 nucleotides are TGTGCCACCAGTGATTTCTACCAGGGGGCTCCCTCTGGGGCCAACGTCCTGACTTTC.

The chain links TRBV27 to TRBJ2-7; tentatively, D is TRBD1 or TRBD2 (6 bases each). The J call is in doubt because the DNA end fits TRBJ2-1 better. This CDR3 is 14 amino acids long. Germline V gene sequence: CDR1 MNHEY, CDR2 SMNVEV (reference sequence). DNA of the CDR3: TGTGCCAGCAGTCGGGTCGGGGGCTGGGAGACCCAGTTCTTC. Residues: CASSRVGGWETQFF.

This clonotype was recorded many times. The chain is built from TRBV7-9 and TRBJ2-1, with D uncertain. The V gene lost 1 base and the J gene lost 6 bases, with 7 bases spanning the gap. CDR1 is SEHNR, CDR2 FQNEAQ, per germline (reference sequence). The CDR3 is 13 amino acids. The CDR3 DNA reads TGTGCCAGCAGCTTAGATGCCACCAATGAGCAGTTCTTC. Its protein is CASSLDATNEQFF.

Ten or more counts support this clonotype. V is TRBV5-1 and J is TRBJ2-3; D not certain. In germline, CDR1 is SGHRS, CDR2 YFSETQ. Deletions cut 2 bases from V and 4 bases from J, with 11 bases between. The CDR3 sequence is 14 residues long. CDR3: CASSFGGSADTQYF. Here the CDR3 DNA reads TGCGCCAGCAGCTTCGGTGGAAGTGCAGATACGCAGTATTTT.

This clonotype was counted ten times or more. This CDR3 is CASRHRAGTDNSPLHF. The CDR3 DNA reads as TGTGCCAGCAGACACCGCGCTGGGACAGATAATTCACCCCTCCACTTT. V is TRBV6-6 and J is TRBJ1-6, with 7 bases that match TRBD1. CDR1 is MNHNY and CDR2 is SVGAGI in the germline V gene (reference sequence). J lost 5 bases, V lost 6 bases, and 10 bases had no gene match. This CDR3 comprises 16 residues.

J is TRBJ2-7 and V is TRBV28; D is possibly TRBD1 (6 bases). This CDR3 is built from 15 residues. Germline V gene data show CDR1 as MDHEN and CDR2 as SYDVKM. The V end was cut by 5 bases, the J end by 0 bases, with 14 bases between. Here the CDR3 DNA reads TGTGCCAGCAGTAACAGGGCTACCAGCTCCTACGAGCAGTACTTC. Its protein product is CASSNRATSSYEQYF.

This clonotype showed up just a few times. The rearrangement uses TRBV6-1 and TRBJ2-2; possible D gene TRBD1, 5 bases. The CDR3 is 18 amino acids. Trimming took 6 bases from V and 0 from J, leaving 20 bases between them. CDR1 and CDR2 from the germline V gene are MNHNS and SASEGT. CDR3 coding DNA: TGTGCCAGCAGCCCCCCAAGGGGAACCATCGCGAACACCGGGGAGCTGTTTTTT. Amino acid sequence: CASSPPRGTIANTGELFF.

This clonotype was detected many times. The rearrangement links TRBV12-3 or TRBV12-4 to TRBJ2-7, with D maybe TRBD1 (5 bases). The germline V and J ends were trimmed by 8 bases and 5 bases, with 16 bases remaining between them. The CDR3 consists of 13 residues. The CDR3 region is CASAPGLIDEQYF. As DNA, the CDR3 is TGTGCCAGCGCACCAGGGTTGATCGACGAGCAGTACTTC.